What follows are 27 T cell receptor beta chains derived from one specimen sequenced in a study of human T cells and chemical hapten exposure. TCRdb independently ran MiXCR on the RACE reads; one entry per CDR3 protein. This table holds fewer than 150,000 distinct CDR3 sequences, 10% to 15% found once. Specified time point: patch test 2, 6 weeks after DPC sensitization. The treatment was: therapeutic diphenylcyclopropenone sensitization with weekly scalp DPC. The sequences come from whole blood, collected in connection with sensitization to the hapten diphenylcyclopropenone (DPC). The receptor set was obtained from a woman in her 50s with alopecia areata. Some clones in this sample may be carry-over from other donors' samples.

The chain links TRBV28 to TRBJ2-1; 7 bases agree with TRBD2. The CDR3 covers 14 residues. Germline V lookup: CDR1 MDHEN, CDR2 SYDVKM. With V trimmed by 2 bases and J by 6 bases, 4 bases remained unmatched. The CDR3 DNA sequence: TGTGCCAGCAGTTTAGCGGGAGCAGGCAATGAGCAGTTCTTC. Residues: CASSLAGAGNEQFF.

This clonotype was detected a few times. The V call is TRBV28, the J call TRBJ2-7, with 7 bases matching TRBD1. V shed 7 bases, J shed 6 bases, and the junction held 6 bases outside the gene matches. The CDR3 extends over 12 amino acids. Germline loops: CDR1 MDHEN, CDR2 SYDVKM. This CDR3 is CASTDRVGEQYF. CDR3 in DNA: TGTGCCAGCACTGACAGGGTTGGCGAGCAGTACTTC.

Details on this clonotype: A much larger clone lies a single base off, so this may be a read error. The CDR3 region has the DNA TGTGCCAGCACCCCAGCCTACGGGGAGCTGCTTTTT. This sequence encodes CASTPAYGELLF. The rearrangement links TRBV3-1 to TRBJ2-2, with a weak D call TRBD2 (5 bases). The CDR3 contains 12 residues. Germline V lookup: CDR1 LGHDT, CDR2 YNNKEL (reference sequence).

This clonotype was seen only a few times. V gene TRBV29-1 combines with J gene TRBJ2-5, with D perhaps matching TRBD2 (5 bases). The V end lost 7 bases, the J end lost 3 bases, and 9 bases lay between the germline ends. Germline V lookup: CDR1 SQVTM, CDR2 ANQGSEA. The CDR3 covers 11 residues. In DNA, the CDR3 is TGCAGCGGGGGAGATAAAGAGACCCAGTACTTC. Protein product: CSGGDKETQYF.

The rearrangement links TRBV30 to TRBJ2-7, with 8 bases fitting TRBD1. Germline CDR1 GTSNPN, CDR2 SVGIG (reference sequence). This CDR3 has 12 amino acids. V lost 5 bases to trimming and J lost 1 base; unmatched junction nucleotides: 1. This CDR3 is CAWDRGSYEQYF. Here the CDR3 DNA reads TGTGCCTGGGACAGGGGTTCCTACGAGCAGTACTTC.

This clonotype was observed a few times. The V call is TRBV5-1, the J call TRBJ1-3; D remains unclear. The CDR3 is 14 residues long. In germline, CDR1 is SGHRS, CDR2 YFSETQ. Trimming removed 4 bases at V and 1 base at J, with 9 bases between. The CDR3 nucleotides read TGCGCCAGCAGCCAGGAGGGATCTGGAAACACCATATATTTT. This sequence encodes CASSQEGSGNTIYF.

The rearrangement joins TRBV11-2 to TRBJ1-2, with D tentatively TRBD1 (5 bases). V lost 6 bases to trimming and J lost 13 bases, with 18 bases between them. This CDR3 has 12 residues. Germline-derived CDR1 and CDR2 are SGHAT and FQNNGV. In DNA form, the CDR3 reads TGTGCCAGCAGTTCCCTCGCGAGGGGTTCCACCTTC. Amino acid sequence: CASSSLARGSTF.

In this sample, this clonotype turned up many times. V is TRBV29-1 and J is TRBJ2-7; D possibly corresponds to TRBD1 (5 bases). Germline V gene lookup returns CDR1 SQVTM and CDR2 ANQGSEA. Between the trimmed V and J ends, which lost 0 bases and 2 bases, there was a span of 5 bases. The CDR3 has 12 residues. The DNA of the CDR3 is TGCAGCGTTGAAGACAGGGCCTACGAGCAGTACTTC. It yields the protein CSVEDRAYEQYF.

The genes are TRBV20-1 and TRBJ2-7, with TRBD2 identical over 7 bases. The ends lost 3 bases at V and 4 bases at J; junction bases unmatched: 9. The germline CDR1 and CDR2 sequences are DFQATT and SNEGSKA (reference sequence). This CDR3 has 14 amino acids. CDR3 bases: TGCAGTGCTAGTCCTCTAGCGGTAGCTTACGAGCAGTACTTC. Translated, it gives CSASPLAVAYEQYF.

This chain connects TRBV9 to TRBJ1-3; D is unclear. The CDR3 loop spans 14 amino acids. The germline V and J ends were trimmed by 6 bases and 2 bases, with 12 bases remaining between them. The germline V gene has CDR1 SGDLS and CDR2 YYNGEE. CDR3 loop: CASKKGPAGNTIYF. CDR3 in DNA: TGTGCCAGCAAGAAGGGCCCGGCTGGAAACACCATATATTTT.

This clonotype was observed a handful of times. V gene TRBV6-5 combines with J gene TRBJ2-3, with D tentatively TRBD1 (5 bases). This CDR3 has 15 amino acids. Trimming shortened V by 2 bases and J by 2 bases, and 11 bases separated the two germline ends. The germline V gene encodes CDR1 MNHEY and CDR2 SVGAGI. The CDR3 coding sequence is TGTGCCAGCAGTTACACGGACAAAGCCACAGATACGCAGTATTTT. Translating it yields CASSYTDKATDTQYF.

V gene TRBV27 combines with J gene TRBJ2-7; 9 bases agree with TRBD2. CDR3 length: 16 residues. Trimming at V came to 4 bases and at J to 0 bases, leaving 7 bases not matched to a gene. Germline V gene sequence: CDR1 MNHEY, CDR2 SMNVEV (reference sequence). The CDR3 loop is CASSSRSSGVSYEQYF. The CDR3 nucleotides read TGTGCCAGCAGTTCGCGTTCTAGCGGGGTCTCCTACGAGCAGTACTTC.

This clonotype has only a few counts. V and J are TRBV20-1 and TRBJ2-4, with 7 bases fitting TRBD1. From germline, CDR1 is DFQATT and CDR2 SNEGSKA (reference sequence). Trimming removed 1 base from V and 3 bases from J; junction bases left unmatched: 6. CDR3 size: 15 residues. CDR3 amino acids: CSARGWGTDKNIQYF. CDR3 bases: TGCAGTGCTAGAGGTTGGGGGACAGACAAAAACATTCAGTACTTC.

The V and J genes are TRBV30 and TRBJ1-6; 7 positions agree with TRBD1. The CDR3 spans 12 residues. Germline CDR1 and CDR2: GTSNPN and SVGIG (reference sequence). With V trimmed by 7 bases and J by 9 bases, 6 bases remained unmatched. CDR3 DNA: TGTGCCTTCCGGGACAGTCTTTCACCCCTCCACTTT. Amino acids: CAFRDSLSPLHF.

This clonotype appeared a few times. The chain carries TRBV7-9 and TRBJ2-4; tentative D call: TRBD1 (6 bases). The CDR3 has 15 amino acids. CDR1 SEHNR and CDR2 FQNEAQ come from the germline V gene (reference sequence). V was cut by 3 bases and J by 0 bases, with 9 bases left in between. The CDR3 nucleotides read TGTGCCAGCAGCTTCTTACAGGGAGCCAAAAACATTCAGTACTTC. This translates into CASSFLQGAKNIQYF.

This clonotype was picked up many times. This chain joins TRBV6-2 or TRBV6-3 and TRBJ2-7, with TRBD2 matching 8 bases. With V trimmed by 0 bases and J by 5 bases, 15 bases remained unmatched. This CDR3 spans 18 amino acids. CDR1 and CDR2 (germline): MNHEY, SVGEGT. CDR3 in amino acids: CASSYSVGDGLAFHEQYF. CDR3 sequence (DNA): TGTGCCAGCAGTTACTCGGTCGGGGACGGACTAGCTTTCCACGAGCAGTACTTC.

This clonotype has a handful of counts. This sequence joins TRBV7-2 and TRBJ1-1; a possible D gene is TRBD1 (5 bases). Germline lookup yields CDR1 SGHTA and CDR2 FQGNSA. This CDR3 is built from 14 residues. V gave up 5 bases and J gave up 0 bases, with 10 bases separating them. DNA for the CDR3: TGTGCCAGCAGCGAACAGGTCATGAACACTGAAGCTTTCTTT. Translating gives CASSEQVMNTEAFF.

This clonotype showed up just a few times. The chain carries TRBV7-6 and TRBJ2-5, with TRBD2 matching over 10 bases. V lost 4 bases and J lost 5; bases outside the gene matches: 7. Germline lookup yields CDR1 SGHVS and CDR2 FNYEAQ. The CDR3 spans 15 residues. In DNA form, the CDR3 reads TGTGCCAGCAGCTCTAGCGGGAGCCAGGGGGAGACCCAGTACTTC. This gives the protein CASSSSGSQGETQYF.

The chain couples TRBV27 to TRBJ1-6, with TRBD1 identical over 8 bases. Germline-derived CDR1 and CDR2 are MNHEY and SMNVEV (reference sequence). The CDR3 spans 16 residues. With 1 base clipped from V and 10 bases from J, the junction kept 9 bases outside the gene matches. CDR3 coding DNA: TGTGCCAGCAGTTTATGGGACAGGAGCCCCGCATCACCCCTCCACTTT. Translation: CASSLWDRSPASPLHF.

There are a few counts of this clonotype. The V and J genes are TRBV29-1 and TRBJ1-6; D perhaps matches TRBD1 (5 bases). The germline V and J ends were trimmed by 6 bases and 5 bases, with 17 bases remaining between them. The germline V gene encodes CDR1 SQVTM and CDR2 ANQGSEA. CDR3 length: 15 residues. Here the CDR3 reads CSVAAGLGDNSPLHF. The CDR3 DNA follows: TGCAGCGTGGCGGCGGGGCTCGGGGATAATTCACCCCTCCACTTT.

This clonotype was observed a few times. The rearrangement links TRBV5-1 to TRBJ2-1, with a possible D match to TRBD1 (6 bases). Trimming removed 4 bases at V and 9 bases at J, with 17 bases between. Germline V gives CDR1 SGHRS, CDR2 YFSETQ. This CDR3 spans 14 amino acids. CDR3 in amino acids: CASSGGAGGTEQFF. CDR3 coding DNA: TGCGCCAGCAGCGGGGGCGCCGGAGGTACTGAGCAGTTCTTC. The full variable domain, in which reference TRBV5-1 and TRBJ2-1 provide the parts outside the CDR3, is KAGVTQTPRYLIKTRGQQVTLSCSPISGHRSVSWYQQTPGQGLQFLFEYFSETQRNKGNFPGRFSGRQFSNSRSEMNVSTLELGDSALYLCASSGGAGGTEQFFGPGTRLTVL.

This clonotype was counted only a few times. The chain employs TRBV7-2 and TRBJ1-1; perhaps TRBD1 as D (5 bases). The CDR3 has 15 residues. Looked up from germline, CDR1 is SGHTA and CDR2 is FQGNSA. V was trimmed by 1 base and J by 0 bases, leaving 9 bases between them. The CDR3 region has the DNA TGTGCCAGCAGCTTAGGCAGGGCCGTGAACACTGAAGCTTTCTTT. Its protein product is CASSLGRAVNTEAFF. Supplemented by reference TRBV7-2 and TRBJ1-1, the full variable domain reads GAGVSQSPSNKVTEKGKDVELRCDPISGHTALYWYRQSLGQGLEFLIYFQGNSAPDKSGLPSDRFSAERTGGSVSTLTIQRTQQEDSAVYLCASSLGRAVNTEAFFGQGTRLTVV.

The chain links TRBV27 to TRBJ1-6; 10 bases are a match to TRBD1. Trimming took 6 bases from V and 9 from J; bases not matched to a gene: 8. The CDR3 is 15 amino acids. Germline CDR1 reads MNHEY; CDR2 reads SMNVEV (reference sequence). This CDR3 reads CASSLRQGAFSPLHF. CDR3 sequence (DNA): TGTGCCAGCAGCTTGAGACAGGGGGCGTTTTCACCCCTCCACTTT.

The genes are TRBV29-1 and TRBJ2-3; no reliable D call. The CDR3 length is 13 residues. The germline V and J ends were trimmed by 0 bases and 5 bases, with 9 bases remaining between them. CDR1 SQVTM and CDR2 ANQGSEA come from the germline V gene. CDR3 coding DNA: TGCAGCGTTGAAGATCCCGTGGGAGATACGCAGTATTTT. As protein: CSVEDPVGDTQYF.

The genes are TRBV4-3 and TRBJ2-4; D is possibly TRBD1 (6 bases). CDR1 and CDR2 from the germline V gene are LGHNA and YSLEER. V was clipped by 1 base and J by 7 bases, with 14 bases between them. The CDR3 loop spans 15 amino acids. In nucleotides, the CDR3 is TGCGCCAGCAGCCAAGGCGGAGCAGGGGAGAACATTCAGTACTTC. This codes for CASSQGGAGENIQYF.

This clonotype was detected many times. The J gene is TRBJ1-5, the V gene TRBV27; D unresolved. Germline V gene data show CDR1 as MNHEY and CDR2 as SMNVEV (reference sequence). The CDR3 is 14 amino acids. Trimming shortened V by 6 bases and J by 3 bases, and 12 bases separated the two germline ends. The chain's CDR3 is CASSDGPINQPQHF. The CDR3 region has the DNA TGTGCCAGCAGCGATGGACCGATCAATCAGCCCCAGCATTTT.

This clonotype was detected many times. The chain recombines TRBV6-6 with TRBJ2-1, with 7 positions matching TRBD2. The germline V gene encodes CDR1 MNHNY and CDR2 SVGAGI (reference sequence). The CDR3 loop spans 15 amino acids. Trimming took 7 bases from V and 3 from J; bases not matched to a gene: 9. The chain's CDR3 is CASTKSSGVYNEQFF. CDR3 sequence (DNA): TGTGCCAGCACAAAATCTAGCGGCGTCTACAATGAGCAGTTCTTC.